The 6 T cell receptor beta chains below were found in one sample sequenced in a study of T-cell memory formation after mild COVID-19. TCRdb passed the 5' RACE reads through MiXCR, listing each CDR3 protein once. The sample yields some 450,000 distinct CDR3 sequences, about 19% seen once. The sample taken for sequencing was PBMCs or a T cell subset sorted from them (not recorded which). These receptors were obtained from an adult woman who had mild COVID-19 (a few samples of this study predate the infection). Cell type and time point are not known.

This clonotype was counted only a few times. This sequence joins TRBV6-5 and TRBJ1-2; no definite D call. CDR1 MNHEY and CDR2 SVGAGI come from the germline V gene. V was cut by 6 bases and J by 5 bases, with 7 bases left in between. The CDR3 totals 11 residues. As DNA, the CDR3 is TGTGCCAGCAGGGGCCTTTATGGCTACACCTTC. Translation: CASRGLYGYTF.

The chain uses TRBV9 and TRBJ2-3; D unresolved. Germline V gene data show CDR1 as SGDLS and CDR2 as YYNGEE. The V and J ends lost 4 bases and 6 bases respectively, with 12 bases between them. The CDR3 spans 13 residues. CDR3 sequence: CASSSRPGDTQYF. CDR3 DNA: TGTGCCAGCAGCTCCCGGCCCGGGGATACGCAGTATTTT. Complete variable domain (other parts from reference TRBV9 and TRBJ2-3): DSGVTQTPKHLITATGQRVTLRCSPRSGDLSVYWYQQSLDQGLQFLIQYYNGEERAKGNILERFSAQQFPDLHSELNLSSLELGDSALYFCASSSRPGDTQYFGPGTRLTVL.

This clonotype occurred a few times. Here the CDR3 reads CASSPGSGGYTF. CDR3 coding DNA: TGTGCCAGCAGCCCCGGTTCTGGCGGCTACACCTTC. The gene calls are TRBV12-3 or TRBV12-4 and TRBJ1-2; D is ambiguous. V lost 6 bases to trimming and J lost 8 bases, with 13 bases between them. The CDR3 covers 12 residues.

The rearrangement joins TRBV7-2 to TRBJ1-1, with D tentatively TRBD1 (5 bases). This CDR3 is built from 13 residues. Per the germline V gene, CDR1 is SGHTA and CDR2 is FQGNSA. Trimming took 7 bases from V and 4 from J, leaving 13 bases between them. The CDR3 nucleotides are TGTGCCAGCACCATCGACAGCAGCACTGAAGCTTTCTTT. This translates into CASTIDSSTEAFF.

The table lists this clonotype with a few counts. The genes are TRBV20-1 and TRBJ2-7, with D perhaps matching TRBD1 (6 bases). The germline V and J ends were trimmed by 6 bases and 4 bases, with 16 bases remaining between them. Germline V lookup: CDR1 DFQATT, CDR2 SNEGSKA (reference sequence). The CDR3 spans 13 residues. CDR3 DNA: TGCAGTGCCACCGACAGGTCCCCGTACGAGCAGTACTTC. Encoded protein: CSATDRSPYEQYF.

This clonotype was picked up a small number of times. V and J are TRBV24-1 and TRBJ2-7; D not certain. V shed 0 bases and J shed 5 bases, with 7 bases lying between them. CDR3 size: 13 residues. Germline V lookup: CDR1 KGHDR, CDR2 SFDVKD. The CDR3 DNA reads TGTGCCACCAGTGATTTGACGGTCGACGAGCAGTACTTC. Its protein is CATSDLTVDEQYF.